This T cell receptor beta chain was captured by sequencing in a study of T cell responses to AZD1222 COVID-19 vaccine. Study findings and constraints: Among AZD1222 vaccinees, only six or seven were seropositive at baseline. The donors showed a predominance of white British ancestry and of females, with possible underestimation of clonal diversity.

The V end was cut by 2 bases, the J end by 5 bases, with 18 bases between. Per germline, CDR1 MNHEY and CDR2 SVGAGI. CDR3 length: 16 residues. Using immunoSEQ multiplex PCR, the repertoire was profiled, and TCRdb retains in-frame clones only, with some absent. The sample lists around 130,000 clones, 70% to 90% seen once, with more than 7.5% in the top ten. On this clone itself: Its antigen is not identified.

The TCR was taken from an adult in good health. The rearrangement links TRBV6-5 to TRBJ1-1; D might be TRBD1 (5 bases). The input for sequencing was peripheral blood, taken on day 0 of AZD1222 vaccination. The CDR3 protein is CASSYSAQVGGTEAFF. As DNA, the CDR3 is TGTGCCAGCAGTTACAGCGCGCAGGTGGGGGGAACTGAAGCTTTCTTT.